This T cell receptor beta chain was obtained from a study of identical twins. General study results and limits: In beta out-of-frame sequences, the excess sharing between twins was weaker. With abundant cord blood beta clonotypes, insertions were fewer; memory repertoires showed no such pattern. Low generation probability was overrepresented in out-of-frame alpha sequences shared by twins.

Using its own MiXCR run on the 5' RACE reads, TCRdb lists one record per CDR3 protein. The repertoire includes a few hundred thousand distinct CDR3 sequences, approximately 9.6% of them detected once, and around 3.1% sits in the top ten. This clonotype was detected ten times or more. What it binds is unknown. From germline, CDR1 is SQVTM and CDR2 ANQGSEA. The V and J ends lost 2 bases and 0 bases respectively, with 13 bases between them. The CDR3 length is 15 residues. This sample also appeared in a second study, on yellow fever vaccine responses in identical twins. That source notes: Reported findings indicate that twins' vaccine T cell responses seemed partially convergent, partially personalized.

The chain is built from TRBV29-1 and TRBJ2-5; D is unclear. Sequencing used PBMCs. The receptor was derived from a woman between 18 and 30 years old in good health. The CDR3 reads CSVEFSAGDQETQYF. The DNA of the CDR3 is TGCAGCGTTGAATTTTCGGCAGGCGACCAAGAGACCCAGTACTTC.